Below, 16 T cell receptor beta chains from the same sample are listed, as sequenced in a study of T-cell reconstitution after alpha-beta-depleted transplantation in children. Unique molecular identifiers were incorporated during preparation of the TCRbeta library. Each CDR3 protein is one row after TCRdb ran MiXCR on the PCR reads. The sample records about 250,000 distinct CDR3 sequences, approximately 24% being singletons. Sequenced material: PBMCs, mostly from graft donor cells, taken 360 days after TCRalphabeta/CD19-depleted stem cell transplant. The receptor set was obtained from a female patient between 2 and 15 years old who had a stem cell transplant for congenital amegakaryocytic thrombocytopenia, so the T cells may come from the graft donor.

This clonotype has a handful of counts. The chain links TRBV20-1 to TRBJ2-1; 7 nucleotides align to TRBD2. The ends lost 2 bases at V and 1 base at J; junction bases unmatched: 17. Per germline, CDR1 DFQATT and CDR2 SNEGSKA (reference sequence). The length of the CDR3 is 19 residues. The CDR3 DNA sequence: TGCAGTGCTAGAACGGGGAGGGCCCTGTTGGAGAGGTCCTACAATGAGCAGTTCTTC. Residues: CSARTGRALLERSYNEQFF.

This clonotype appeared a few times. The chain has TRBV12-3 or TRBV12-4 and TRBJ1-1, with a weak D call TRBD1 (6 bases). Trimming removed 4 bases at V and 0 bases at J, with 18 bases between. CDR3 size: 17 residues. The CDR3, as DNA: TGTGCCAGCAGTTACAAGTTCGGGGGGCCTGTGAACACTGAAGCTTTCTTT. Translated, it gives CASSYKFGGPVNTEAFF.

V is TRBV23-1 and J is TRBJ2-1; either TRBD1 or TRBD2 may supply D (7 bases each). TRBV23-1 is designated an ORF whose function remains uncertain. The germline V and J ends were trimmed by 0 bases and 7 bases, with 16 bases remaining between them. This CDR3 is built from 16 residues. The CDR3 sequence: CASSQSIRGGRNEQFF. The CDR3 DNA is TGCGCCAGCAGTCAATCGATCAGGGGGGGGAGGAATGAGCAGTTCTTC.

The chain couples TRBV6-1 to TRBJ1-1; D unresolved. This CDR3 is built from 14 residues. Germline V gene sequence: CDR1 MNHNS, CDR2 SASEGT. The V end lost 5 bases, the J end lost 1 base, and 11 bases lay between the germline ends. The CDR3 DNA is TGTGCCAGCAGTCAATTTGGGAAGAACACTGAAGCTTTCTTT. This gives the protein CASSQFGKNTEAFF.

In its sample, this clonotype was seen a few times. The chain couples TRBV12-3 or TRBV12-4 to TRBJ2-3, with D uncertain. The CDR3 has 14 residues. Trimming stripped 2 bases from V and 1 base from J, with 7 bases between. The CDR3 here is CASSLISGTDTQYF. The CDR3 DNA is TGTGCCAGCAGTTTAATATCGGGCACAGATACGCAGTATTTT.

The rearrangement joins TRBV7-3 to TRBJ2-2; D is unclear. CDR1 is SGHTA and CDR2 is FQGTGA in the germline V gene. The CDR3 totals 15 residues. V was cut by 1 base and J by 6 bases, with 12 bases left in between. CDR3: CASSLIPSLSGELFF. The CDR3 DNA follows: TGTGCCAGCAGCTTAATTCCTTCCTTGTCCGGGGAGCTGTTTTTT.

There are a few counts of this clonotype. The V call is TRBV15, the J call TRBJ2-1; perhaps TRBD1 as D (6 bases). Looked up from germline, CDR1 is LNHNV and CDR2 is YYDKDF (reference sequence). This CDR3 is built from 17 residues. V was shortened by 5 bases and J by 1 base, with 18 bases between the two germline ends. The CDR3 is CATSRQTGIGSYNEQFF. The CDR3 DNA sequence: TGTGCCACCAGCCGGCAAACAGGGATTGGGTCCTACAATGAGCAGTTCTTC.

This clonotype was recorded a few times. This rearrangement joins TRBV4-1 to TRBJ1-2, with D maybe TRBD1 (5 bases). The ends were cut back, 0 bases at V and 6 bases at J, with 23 bases in the middle. Germline CDR1 and CDR2: MGHRA and YSYEKL. The length of the CDR3 is 18 residues. Here the CDR3 DNA reads TGCGCCAGCAGCCAAGACCGGACACGCCGGGAGTTAAGGGATGGCTACACCTTC. It translates to CASSQDRTRRELRDGYTF.

The gene calls are TRBV7-2 and TRBJ2-1, with 10 bases identical to TRBD1. Germline CDR1 and CDR2: SGHTA and FQGNSA. Losses at the gene ends were 5 bases for V and 3 bases for J; bases not matched to a gene: 7. The CDR3 has 16 amino acids. The CDR3 DNA reads TGTGCCAGCAGCCCTCGACAGGGGGCCCACTACAATGAGCAGTTCTTC. Translated: CASSPRQGAHYNEQFF.

Comments on this clonotype: The conserved phenylalanine or tryptophan is not found at the CDR3 terminus, so this likely reflects a read error. The V call is TRBV9, the J call TRBJ2-1; D is unclear. The CDR3 has 13 amino acids. V gave up 0 bases and J gave up 9 bases, with 10 bases separating them. Germline lookup yields CDR1 SGDLS and CDR2 YYNGEE. CDR3 sequence (DNA): TGTGCCAGCAGCGTAGCTTCCTGGGGTGAGCAGTTCTTA. Protein product: CASSVASWGEQFL.

This clonotype was seen only a few times. This sequence joins TRBV20-1 and TRBJ2-1, with 10 bases aligning to TRBD2. V lost 2 bases, J lost 7 bases, and 8 bases stayed unmatched. Germline V lookup: CDR1 DFQATT, CDR2 SNEGSKA (reference sequence). This CDR3 region has 15 residues. CDR3 bases: TGCAGTGCTAGAAAAACTAGCGGGGTTGGTAATGAGCAGTTCTTC. The encoded protein is CSARKTSGVGNEQFF.

The chain uses TRBV6-5 and TRBJ2-4; D ambiguous. Germline V lookup: CDR1 MNHEY, CDR2 SVGAGI. The CDR3 has 14 amino acids. V was shortened by 0 bases and J by 10 bases, with 13 bases between the two germline ends. CDR3 sequence (DNA): TGTGCCAGCAGTTACTCGATCGCAAGTACAATTCAGTACTTC. Its translation: CASSYSIASTIQYF.

The chain joins TRBV20-1 to TRBJ2-1, with 10 bases lining up with TRBD2. Germline CDR1 reads DFQATT; CDR2 reads SNEGSKA (reference sequence). This CDR3 spans 14 amino acids. J was trimmed by 6 bases and V by 2 bases; bases with no gene match: 4. CDR3 coding DNA: TGCAGTGCTAGATCCAGCGGGGGGGCCAATGAGCAGTTCTTC. It yields the protein CSARSSGGANEQFF.

This clonotype has ten or more counts. This chain joins TRBV12-3 or TRBV12-4 and TRBJ2-1; D not resolved. Trimming took off 5 bases at V and 10 bases at J, with 6 bases between the two ends. There are 10 residues in the CDR3. The CDR3 DNA is TGTGCCAGCAGTGGGCCCGAGCAGTTCTTC. Residues: CASSGPEQFF.

Ten or more counts support this clonotype. CDR3 sequence: CASSLGGDTDTQYF. The CDR3, as DNA: TGCGCCAGCAGCTTGGGAGGCGACACAGATACGCAGTATTTT. V is TRBV5-1 and J is TRBJ2-3; no clear D gene. From germline, CDR1 is SGHRS and CDR2 YFSETQ. This CDR3 comprises 14 residues. Trimming pared 0 bases from V and 2 bases from J, leaving 7 bases between.

The chain carries TRBV13 and TRBJ2-4; unclear D gene. The CDR3 runs 15 residues. Germline lookup yields CDR1 PRHDT and CDR2 FYEKMQ (reference sequence). Trimming removed 1 base at V and 13 bases at J, with 20 bases between. The CDR3 DNA reads as TGTGCCAGCAGCTTAGATCGGGTGCGTGGCAATACACAGTACTTC. It codes for CASSLDRVRGNTQYF. Full variable domain (remainder filled in from reference TRBV13 and TRBJ2-4): AAGVIQSPRHLIKEKRETATLKCYPIPRHDTVYWYQQGPGQDPQFLISFYEKMQSDKGSIPDRFSAQQFSDYHSELNMSSLELGDSALYFCASSLDRVRGNTQYFGAGTRLSVL.